This TCR beta chain was captured by sequencing in a study of T-cell memory formation after mild COVID-19. Each CDR3 protein is one row after TCRdb ran MiXCR on the 5' RACE reads. Of approximately 88,000 distinct CDR3 sequences in the sample, around 27% were seen once. In its sample, this clonotype was seen a few times. V trimming: 3 bases; J trimming: 5 bases; junction bases outside the gene matches: 4. This CDR3 comprises 14 residues. CDR1 MGHDK and CDR2 SYGVNS come from the germline V gene. Sequencing input: PBMCs or a T cell subset sorted from them (not recorded which). The sequence came from a man between 18 and 29 years old who had mild COVID-19 (a few samples of this study predate the infection). Cell type and time point are not known. This rearrangement joins TRBV25-1 to TRBJ2-5; 9 bases are a match to TRBD1. The DNA of the CDR3 is TGTGCCAGCAGTGAGGTTGGACAGGGGGAGACCCAGTACTTC. Its protein product is CASSEVGQGETQYF. The variable domain in full, completed from reference TRBV25-1 and TRBJ2-5, reads EADIYQTPRYLVIGTGKKITLECSQTMGHDKMYWYQQDPGMELHLIHYSYGVNSTEKGDLSSESTVSRIRTEHFPLTLESARPSHTSQYLCASSEVGQGETQYFGPGTRLLVL.